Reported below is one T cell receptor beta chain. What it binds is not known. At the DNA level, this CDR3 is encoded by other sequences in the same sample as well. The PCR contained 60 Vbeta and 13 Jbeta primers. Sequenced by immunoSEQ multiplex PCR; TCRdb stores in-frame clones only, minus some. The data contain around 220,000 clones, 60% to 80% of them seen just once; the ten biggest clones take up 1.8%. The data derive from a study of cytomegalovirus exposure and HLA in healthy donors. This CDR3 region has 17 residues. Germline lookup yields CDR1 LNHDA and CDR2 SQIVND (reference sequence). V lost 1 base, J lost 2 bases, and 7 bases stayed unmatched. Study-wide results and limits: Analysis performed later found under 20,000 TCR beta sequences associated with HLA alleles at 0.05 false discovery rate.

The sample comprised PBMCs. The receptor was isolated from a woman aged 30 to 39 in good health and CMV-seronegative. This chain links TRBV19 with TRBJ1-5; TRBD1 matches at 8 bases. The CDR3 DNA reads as TGTGCCAGTAGTATAGTCAGGGGGCCCCGGGGCAATCAGCCCCAGCATTTT. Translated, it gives CASSIVRGPRGNQPQHF.